This T cell receptor beta chain was captured by sequencing in a study of T cell repertoires in aging, cancer and after chemotherapy (dated by TCRdb to between 2018 and 2021). Regarding the complete study: Six donor age groups were covered, ranging from 30 or younger up to 70 or older, and each group contained at least three individuals. Peripheral blood TCR beta repertoires from healthy donors and cancer patients were profiled to examine immunoaging and T cell reconstitution after chemotherapy. TCR repertoires from healthy donor controls were recorded over periods of several months to years and showed clear clonal overlap between repeated samplings. In total, the full dataset held about 8.8 million TCR reads. Alongside around 98 healthy donors serving as a reference group, the cohort included roughly 220 cancer patients, of whom approximately 94 had hematological cancers and 124 had solid cancers.

General conclusions and limits of the study: In healthy donors, the decline in TCR diversity with age was mainly explained by loss of richness, whereas in cancer patients loss of evenness was also found to contribute. According to the authors, the repertoire data do not permit conclusions about immunological memory after chemotherapy. Compared with age-matched healthy donors, untreated patients with either hematological or solid cancers had significantly lower TCR diversity in the blood along with higher clonality. Median generation probability increased over the chemotherapy interval in both cancer cohorts, suggesting repertoire reconstitution through rebound thymic output.

TCR beta rearrangements were amplified from genomic DNA extracted from peripheral blood rather than from sorted cells or RNA. Remarks on this clonotype: Its antigen is still unknown. Per-base qualities were not stored, and no clone one base away is much larger.

V is cut by 6 bases and J by 5 bases, and the space between the germline ends is 21 bases. The CDR3 numbers 16 residues from cysteine through phenylalanine. Only CDR3 DNA remains: 48 bases, in frame from the first base. For CDR1 and CDR2, the germline V gene lists MNHNS and SASEGT. Using a mixed TRB-A/B primer pool, multiplex touch-down PCR amplified rearranged TRB sequences covering the V, D and J segments. Two consecutive PCR reactions with Phusion HS II polymerase added Illumina adapters and sample indices to the amplicons. Amplicons were gel-purified with the NucleoSpin Gel and PCR Clean-up kit, then checked with Qubit and an Agilent 2100 Bioanalyzer. Sequencing of the libraries was done on an Illumina MiSeq with paired-end, single-indexed 600-cycle runs. The authors' analysis ran thus. MiXCR versions 2.12 and 3.0.5 were used to process TRB sequences. Each unique CDR3 nucleotide sequence was counted as one clone, and only productive sequences with at least two reads were retained. The repertoire metrics were Shannon diversity, evenness, clonality (defined as one minus evenness), and alpha-parameterized diversity profiles covering alpha 0 to 5. The IGoR algorithm was used to calculate generation probabilities of clones in the paired pre- and post-chemotherapy samples. TCRdb reanalyzed the raw reads on its own, using fastp at Q25 for trimming and MiXCR for clone calling, and kept in-frame beta chains. A single entry per CDR3 protein holds the most common genes and DNA from its merged rows. The V and J calls here are based on TCRdb, not the publication. The sample table holds about 2,000 distinct CDR3 sequences, of which 27% were seen once. Around 12% of the sample is in the top ten clones.

Sequenced: blood. This clonotype was sampled from a human donor in good health. The V and J segments used are TRBV6-1 and TRBJ2-3; TRBD2 is possibly the D segment (7 matching bases). CDR3 protein: CASRLDDRGAGDTQYF. The DNA sequence is as follows: TGTGCCAGCAGGTTAGACGATCGGGGGGCCGGAGATACGCAGTATTTT.